These T cell receptor beta chains were read from a single sample in a study of T cells in Graves' hyperthyroidism and ophthalmopathy. TCRdb reprocessed the multiplex PCR reads with MiXCR, giving one entry per CDR3 protein. The sample has roughly 710,000 distinct CDR3 sequences, over 35% seen once. Sequencing was carried out using blood. The receptors come from a woman aged 40 to 50 with Graves' hyperthyroidism. CDR3s include the opening cysteine and the closing phenylalanine or tryptophan. Clone size is shown for a subset of rows, as once, few, many or a class of expanded clone.

abundance	v_gene	CDR3aa
many	TRBV12-3/TRBV12-4	CASSLPPREQYF
many	TRBV19	CASSMQSRGIMYEQYF
few	TRBV25-1	CASSLEGGHGNTIYF
.	TRBV7-9	CASSLGVLTPAFF
once	TRBV5-1	CASGLAPGQGAGNSPLHF
many	TRBV10-3	CAITYANRESYGYTF
.	TRBV4-3	CASSQDFRPNEKLFF
.	TRBV20-1	CSARLGLAGGQYF
few	TRBV7-2	CASSFGPVGNEQFF
many	TRBV19	CASRPRTDLALSGNTIYF
many	TRBV10-3	CAIRSRDRDGELFF
.	TRBV15	CATSSLSLSSYTF
.	TRBV10-3	CAISEKVDRAPGGELFF
.	TRBV2	CATLAGVYNEQYF
.	TRBV10-3	CAMGAFETQYF
.	TRBV20-1	CSARGQDNPPLLF
many	TRBV6-5	CASSLDGNYGYTF
.	TRBV12-3/TRBV12-4	CASGDRGMPHEQYF
many	TRBV20-1	CSARDPRTGAEAFF
many	TRBV9	CASEGASKAGELFF
many	TRBV7-2	CASSVQGTEETQYF
many	TRBV28	CASSSGSYEQYF
.	TRBV6-2/TRBV6-3	CASTWTGRVGGYTF
.	TRBV12-3/TRBV12-4	CASSPQAGEPYEQYF
few	TRBV29-1	CSVHDRVDGNTIYF
.	TRBV20-1	CSADRTGVSDRAFF
many	TRBV7-2	CASSLGGVNYGYTF
many	TRBV7-9	CASRPGLGPSGANVLTF
.	TRBV7-3	CASSSTPGGGTGYTF
few	TRBV10-3	CAISQSSNQPQHF
.	TRBV7-6	CASSSPGLTKNF
.	TRBV7-2	CASSLGQLATNEKLFF
many	TRBV5-8	CASSLDWTGTYGYTF
.	TRBV5-6	CASSPLVKGRNTEAFF
.	TRBV2	CASSYDDTANTGELFF
few	TRBV9	CASSASRIAASYEQYF
.	TRBV7-9	CASSWTGLGVSGANVLTF
many	TRBV7-2	CASSPNAVAGYTF
.	TRBV14	CASSPLRNTEAFF
few	TRBV11-2	CASSLRLDTGELFF
many	TRBV14	CASSQGTGTELFF
many	TRBV11-2	CASSPRQGRQGSPLHF
many	TRBV10-3	CATTMLRPGTEAFF
.	TRBV6-5	CASTLQMVGTEAFF
many	TRBV5-1	CASSEGSSYEQYF
once	TRBV24-1	CASSVGLVTDTQYF
.	TRBV7-8	CASSQSGGEGTEAFF
few	TRBV20-1	CSAWGTNEKLFF
.	TRBV6-5	CASSYGETYEQYF
many	TRBV29-1	CSVGESGANVLTF
.	TRBV29-1	CSVSLTQGTGNTIYF
.	TRBV28	CASSPPTGPWGNTIYF
.	TRBV7-9	CASSVLARLDLGTQYF
.	TRBV7-9	CASSLQGEEQYF
few	TRBV11-2	CASSDGQPGLNEKLFF
.	TRBV20-1	CSARDFTAGGNTEAFF
few	TRBV7-2	CASSPLATGRDEQFF
few	TRBV5-1	CASKLGLADYAGELFF